This T cell receptor (beta chain) appears in the sequencing data of a study of cytomegalovirus exposure and HLA in healthy donors (dated by TCRdb to 2016 to 2017). Regarding the complete study: In an earlier analysis of 587 of the donors, around 300 Gb of sequence data and about 110 million unique TCR beta sequences from about 190 million T cells were reported. Approximately 300 gigabases of sequencing data and around 80 million unique TCR sequences made up an early release that covered several hundred HLA-typed donors. Of the 300 to 500 genotyped donors, 75% to 85% were placed in the genetic ancestry cluster associated with self-reported Caucasian donors. The study aimed to test whether signatures of past pathogen exposure could be identified by cataloging public T cell receptors. The study used immunosequencing to profile the T cell repertoires of around 600 subjects and linked those repertoires to cytomegalovirus serostatus. Along with the roughly 710-subject first cohort, a separate validation cohort of around 110 different subjects was used. The study combined high-throughput TCR immunosequencing, statistical association of individual TCRs with disease status, and machine learning to predict cytomegalovirus infection status. In a later analysis, previously published TCR beta repertoires from hundreds of donors were re-analyzed and high-resolution HLA genotyping was added so that TCR occurrence patterns could be studied. Rather than using new phenotypic data, the later analysis identified candidate immune exposures from TCR beta sequences and from how often those sequences occurred across donors. An earlier analysis of approximately 580 of the donors used high-throughput TCR beta sequencing to judge whether each TCR beta V gene segment behaved as functional or pseudogenic. Donor age, sex, ethnicity and CMV serostatus were compiled alongside the repertoire data. A later genetic analysis used genome-wide SNP genotypes for about 65% of the roughly 670 donors, treating that subset as a discovery cohort. Every discovery cohort repertoire had been produced on one sequencing platform. Class I and class II HLA loci were covered by the typing at four-digit resolution. The number of typed donors differed by locus: roughly 629-640 for A, B, C, DRB1 and DQB1; approximately 520 for DQA1; about 600 for DPA1; and about 450 for DPB1. Because of strong linkage in the cohort, roughly 5 DR-DQ haplotypes were treated as single units for association and clustering. On average, over 200,000 unique TCR beta nucleotide sequences were sequenced per donor among about 400 genotyped donors of the cohort, with roughly 18% of those sequences being non-productive. The paper's findings and limits, for the study overall: Compared with the 666-donor mean, donors in an Asian-associated ancestry cluster had fewer N-insertions in productive TCRs, according to a later genetic analysis. For the cohort, immune exposure information was limited to CMV serostatus. Assigning TCR associations to individual alleles was difficult when HLA alleles, especially DR and DQ, strongly co-occurred. A total of some 180 TCR beta chains were listed by the study as associated with cytomegalovirus. Correlated functional status among segregating V segments might be attributable to linkage disequilibrium, but an unknown experimental factor could not be ruled out. Because the 87-base-pair reads could not distinguish some IMGT-functional V segments, including TRBV6-2 and TRBV6-3, those segments were excluded. A later genetic analysis associated a missense DCLRE1C variant with V-gene and J-gene trimming of TCR beta chains, and an independent cohort replicated the association. Because counts were too low, around 18 rarely observed V segments, including chromosome 9 orphons, were left out of the earlier analysis of 587 of the donors. While some public TCRs were present in many individuals, most TCR sequences turned up only very rarely across donors. In an earlier analysis of a few hundred of the donors, most TCR beta V segments were observed in productive rearrangements about 87% or about 30% of the time, broadly matching IMGT annotations. A further reported finding was that TCR beta sequences accurately predicted the HLA-A and HLA-B alleles for most subjects in the first cohort. In a later analysis, TCR association rates were found to vary across HLA loci, with the most associated TCRs seen for DRB1 alleles and the fewest for HLA-C alleles. The authors suggested that the approach could potentially be generalized to other disease states and immunological phenotypes. In a later analysis, around 17,000 TCR beta sequences were associated with specific HLA alleles at a false discovery rate of 0.05. Cytomegalovirus status was reported to be diagnosed by the classifier with high specificity and sensitivity in both the original and validation cohorts. In a later analysis, HLA-associated TCR beta chains were found to be more clonally expanded and to have lower generation probabilities than equally common non-associated chains. The cohort was sequenced for TCR beta chains only, and without alpha or paired-chain data the features that could be detected were limited. Sequencing depth was assumed to be roughly uniform across donors in the presence/absence analyses, though that assumption may not hold. A later analysis found that most CMV-associated TCR beta chains appeared HLA-restricted, with HLA associations seemingly driven largely by CMV exposure. Several of the top co-occurrence clusters appeared to be linked to parvovirus B19, influenza, CMV and Epstein-Barr virus, according to a later analysis. Three of the identified cytomegalovirus-associated TCR beta chains were confirmed in vitro to be specific for cytomegalovirus antigens. The sequencing pipeline was judged likely to have produced a cluster of highly shared sequence variants as a technical artifact. Because HLA typing was missing for some donors at each locus, association tests included only the typed subset.

Receptor amplification or capture employed the immunoSEQ multiplex PCR assay. The multiplex PCR relied on a mix of 60 forward primers for TCR Vbeta segments and 13 reverse primers for TCR Jbeta segments. Amplification of the CDR3 region of rearranged TCR beta genes was performed with a multiplex PCR assay on genomic DNA. The Illumina HiSeq System was used to sequence the amplified TCR beta libraries as 87-base-pair reads. Per the source publication's procedure: In a later analysis, tens of millions of unique TCR beta chains were counted across the approximately 640 repertoires, and roughly 9.9 million of these chains were shared by at least two donors. To remove PCR and sequencing errors, raw reads were error-corrected and collapsed into unique sequences using a nearest-neighbor algorithm that merged closely related sequences. Alignment of CDR3 sequences to IMGT reference sequences was used to assign V, D and J gene segments. For a sequence to be retained, a match of at least six nucleotides to both a V gene segment and a J gene segment was required. Rearrangements were classified as productive when the CDR3 lacked stop codons and remained in frame with V and J, and all other rearrangements were classified as non-productive. Following IMGT convention, CDR3 was defined as the stretch from the second conserved V-encoded cysteine up to the conserved J-encoded phenylalanine. Sequences without an unambiguous match to a single V gene segment were excluded from the earlier analysis of a few hundred of the donors. In an earlier analysis of 450 to 750 of the donors, a V segment was called functional when productive rearrangements were above 56.7%, and segregating when the standard deviation between donors exceeded 5%. A statistical classification framework was built for diagnosing cytomegalovirus status from the catalog of TCR beta chain sequences. In a later analysis, V and J genes were assigned by comparing TCR nucleotide sequences against IMGT/GENE-DB human TR gene sequences. The TCRdist pipeline was used in a later analysis to assign CDR3 sequences and most-parsimonious VDJ recombination scenarios. In a later analysis, each TCR beta chain was defined by its CDR3 amino acid sequence together with its V-gene family, and reads lacking a unique V-gene family were excluded. A later analysis removed 450 to 600 highly shared, low-generation-probability nucleotide sequences to deal with suspected cross-contamination and a sequencing artifact. In a later analysis, a clonal expansion index was calculated for each public chain from normalized within-repertoire ranks of inferred template counts. A later analysis computed generation probabilities with a VDJ recombination model fitted to out-of-frame rearrangements, and checked the results against IGoR. A later analysis scored TCR-TCR, TCR-HLA and TCR-CMV co-occurrence with hypergeometric tests, applying a repertoire-size bias correction to TCR pairs. False discovery rates were estimated in a later analysis by permuting HLA or CMV assignments 20 times. In a later analysis, co-occurring TCRs were grouped using DBSCAN, with TCRdist sequence similarity added in when clustering inside HLA-allele-positive subsets. Repertoires with fewer than 30,000 or more than 120,000 public chains, plus five repertoires with anomalous nucleotide sharing, were excluded from co-occurrence clustering. The source is immuneACCESS, and TCRdb retained only in-frame sequences with V and J called. Part of the clones is not carried over; for the studies checked, unresolved V genes explain less than half of this, and the remainder is unexplained. V and J calls and clone size are copied from that table; D and trimming were computed from the DNA. This sample lists 100,000 to 150,000 clones; around 80% were detected once. Jointly, the top ten make up 13% of the sample.

In total, just over 650 healthy bone marrow donors made up the cohort. All cohort members were sampled while nominally healthy, although unrecorded immune exposures were likely present. The donor was CMV seropositive and was included in the group of approximately 300 seropositive cohort members. Every donor gave a peripheral blood sample, and the peripheral blood mononuclear cells from that sample were used for TCR beta sequencing. The Qiagen DNeasy Blood Extraction Kit was used to extract genomic DNA from the blood cell samples. The germline V gene gives CDR1 as SGHTA and CDR2 as FQGNSA. CDR3 length: 13 amino acids, cysteine to phenylalanine. The kept DNA is CDR3 alone, 39 bases in frame from the first base. V is clipped by 5 bases and J by 8 bases, and the sequence between their germline boundaries is 13 bases long. In regard to this clone: Its antigen target is currently unknown. No much larger clonotype is one base removed from it; base qualities were not supplied.

This receptor was identified in an older woman in good health and CMV-seropositive. What was sequenced was PBMCs. The V and J genes are TRBV7-2 and TRBJ2-1, with TRBD1 as a weak D call on 6 bases. Here is the DNA: TGTGCCAGCAGCCTTGACAGGATCGATGAGCAGTTCTTC. This codes for CASSLDRIDEQFF.